This T cell receptor (beta chain) was sequenced in a study of blood T cell repertoires in COVID-19. In the study overall: Acute and convalescent COVID-19 specimens originated in the United States, Italy and Spain. PBMCs, B-cell-depleted T cells, or T cells provided the cDNA or gDNA that made up the material.

In the study's own analysis: By means of reference gene primer amplification, nucleated cell counts were estimated. Only in-frame clones appear in the TCRdb table, and some are missing; sequencing was by immunoSEQ multiplex PCR. For V, J and clone size, that table is used; D and trimming come from the DNA. The repertoire holds 100,000 or so clones, with approximately 80% as singletons. The CDR3 contains 15 residues. CDR1 and CDR2 (germline): KGHDR, SFDVKD. Germline trimming cut 1 base from V and 9 bases from J; bases unmatched to any gene: 6. The sequence was obtained from a woman aged 80 or older with acute or convalescent COVID-19. The sequenced sample was peripheral blood. The rearrangement uses TRBV24-1 and TRBJ2-1; 9 positions match TRBD2. The CDR3 coding sequence is TGTGCCACCAGTGATTTAGGTAGCGGGAGAACTGAGCAGTTCTTC. Residues: CATSDLGSGRTEQFF.